The clone carrying this T cell receptor beta chain was detected a few times. Between the trimmed V and J ends, which lost 2 bases and 8 bases, there was a span of 16 bases. CDR1 and CDR2 from the germline V gene are LGHNA and YNFKEQ. The CDR3 loop spans 15 amino acids. These data belong to a study of T-cell reconstitution after alpha-beta-depleted transplantation in children. The library targeted TCRbeta and was prepared with unique molecular identifiers. Via MiXCR, TCRdb re-called the PCR reads, giving one row per CDR3 protein. The table lists about 400,000 distinct CDR3 sequences, over 20% of them singletons.

The rearrangement joins TRBV4-2 to TRBJ2-1; D possibly corresponds to TRBD2 (5 bases). The sequencing used PBMCs from the stem cell graft donor, collected from the stem cell graft. This TCR was sampled from a human donor who donated a stem cell graft to a child with acute myeloid leukemia. CDR3 sequence reads: CASSQLGDGLDEQFF. In nucleotides, the CDR3 is TGTGCCAGCAGCCAACTGGGAGACGGTTTGGATGAGCAGTTCTTC.